The clone carrying this T cell receptor beta chain was recorded at least ten times. Antigen specificity is unknown. These data belong to a study of T cells in Graves' hyperthyroidism and ophthalmopathy. Whole-study context: The initial diagnosis was the point when peripheral blood was collected, ahead of any treatment. Broader study findings: In the blood, most expanded thyroid clonotypes above 0.001 appeared as well.

The study enrolled patients aged 18 to 65 with newly diagnosed hyperthyroidism of under 2 months' duration. The PBMCs were taken from approximately 9.7 ml of fresh peripheral blood. The CDR3 regions of TCR beta were amplified from RNA transcripts. An initial round of RT-PCR targeting the TCR CDR3 relied on the HTBI primer set. TCRdb itself ran the multiplex PCR reads through MiXCR, one entry per CDR3 protein. The sample yields about 360,000 distinct CDR3 sequences, about a sixth seen once. V lost 1 base, J lost 4 bases, and 8 bases lay in between. Germline lookup yields CDR1 LGHDT and CDR2 YNNKEL (reference sequence). The CDR3 sequence is 13 residues long.

Material for sequencing was blood. This chain connects TRBV3-1 to TRBJ2-7; D ambiguous. This TCR derives from a woman in her late teens or twenties with Graves' hyperthyroidism that later progressed to Graves' ophthalmopathy. This CDR3 is CASSQVIGYEQYF. The CDR3 coding sequence is TGTGCCAGCAGCCAAGTTATAGGTTACGAGCAGTACTTC.